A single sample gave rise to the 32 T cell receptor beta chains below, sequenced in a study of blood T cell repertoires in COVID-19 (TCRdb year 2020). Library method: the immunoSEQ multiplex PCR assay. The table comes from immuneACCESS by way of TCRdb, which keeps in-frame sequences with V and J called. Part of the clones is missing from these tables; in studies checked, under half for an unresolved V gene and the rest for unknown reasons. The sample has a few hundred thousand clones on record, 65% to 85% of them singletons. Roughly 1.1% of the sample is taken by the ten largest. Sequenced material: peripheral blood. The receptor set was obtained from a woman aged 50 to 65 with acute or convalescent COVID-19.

CDR3 sequence (DNA): TGCGCCAGCAGCACTGACAGTTTCGCGAACACCGGGGAGCTGTTTTTT. Encoded protein: CASSTDSFANTGELFF. The V and J genes are TRBV5-1 and TRBJ2-2; D might be TRBD1 (5 bases). CDR3 length: 16 amino acids. Trimming removed 4 bases from V and 0 bases from J, with 13 bases in between. CDR1 is SGHRS and CDR2 is YFSETQ in the germline V gene.

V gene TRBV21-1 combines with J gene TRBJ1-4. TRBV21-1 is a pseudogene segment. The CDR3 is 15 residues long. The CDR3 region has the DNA TGTGCCAGCAGCAATTGGCGGTGGCGTAGCGAAAAACTGTTTTTT. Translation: CASSNWRWRSEKLFF.

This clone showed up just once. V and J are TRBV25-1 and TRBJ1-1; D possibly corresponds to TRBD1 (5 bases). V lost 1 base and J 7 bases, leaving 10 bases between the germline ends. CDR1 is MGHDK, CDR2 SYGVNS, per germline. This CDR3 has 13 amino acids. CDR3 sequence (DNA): TGTGCCAGCAGTGAATTTGCGGGGGGTGAAGCTTTCTTT. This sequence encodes CASSEFAGGEAFF. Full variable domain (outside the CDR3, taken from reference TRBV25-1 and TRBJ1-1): EADIYQTPRYLVIGTGKKITLECSQTMGHDKMYWYQQDPGMELHLIHYSYGVNSTEKGDLSSESTVSRIRTEHFPLTLESARPSHTSQYLCASSEFAGGEAFFGQGTRLTVV.

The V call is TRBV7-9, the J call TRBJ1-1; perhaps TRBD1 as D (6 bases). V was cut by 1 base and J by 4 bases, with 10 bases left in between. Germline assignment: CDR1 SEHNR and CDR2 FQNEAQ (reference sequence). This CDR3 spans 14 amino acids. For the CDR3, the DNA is TGTGCCAGCAGCTTAGACAGGGCCTCCACTGAAGCTTTCTTT. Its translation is CASSLDRASTEAFF.

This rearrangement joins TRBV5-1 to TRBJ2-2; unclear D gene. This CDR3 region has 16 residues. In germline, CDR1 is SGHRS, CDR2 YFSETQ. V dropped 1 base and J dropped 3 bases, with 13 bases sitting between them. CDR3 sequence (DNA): TGCGCCAGCAGCTTGTCGTCCGACAAGTACACCGGGGAGCTGTTTTTT. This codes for CASSLSSDKYTGELFF.

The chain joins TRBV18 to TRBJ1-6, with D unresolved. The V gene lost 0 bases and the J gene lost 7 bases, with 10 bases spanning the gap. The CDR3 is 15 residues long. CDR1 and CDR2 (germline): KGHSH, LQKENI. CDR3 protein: CASSPPSGQNSPLHF. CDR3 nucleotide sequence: TGTGCCAGCTCACCACCTAGCGGGCAGAATTCACCCCTCCACTTT. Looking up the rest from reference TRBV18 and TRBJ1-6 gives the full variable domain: NAGVMQNPRHLVRRRGQEARLRCSPMKGHSHVYWYRQLPEEGLKFMVYLQKENIIDESGMPKERFSAEFPKEGPSILRIQQVVRGDSAAYFCASSPPSGQNSPLHFGNGTRLTVT.

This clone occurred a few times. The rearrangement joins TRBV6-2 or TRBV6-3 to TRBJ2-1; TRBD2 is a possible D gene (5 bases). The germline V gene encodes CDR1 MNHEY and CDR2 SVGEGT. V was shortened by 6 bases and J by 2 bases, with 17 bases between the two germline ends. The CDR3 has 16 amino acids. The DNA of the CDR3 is TGTGCCAGCAGCACAACTCCAGCGGTCGCCTACAATGAGCAGTTCTTC. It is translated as CASSTTPAVAYNEQFF.

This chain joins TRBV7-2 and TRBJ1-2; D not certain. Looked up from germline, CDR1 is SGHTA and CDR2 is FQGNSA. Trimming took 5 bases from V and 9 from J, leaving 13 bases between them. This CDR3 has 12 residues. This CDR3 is CASSPNGERYTF. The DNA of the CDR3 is TGTGCCAGCAGCCCGAACGGGGAACGCTACACCTTC.

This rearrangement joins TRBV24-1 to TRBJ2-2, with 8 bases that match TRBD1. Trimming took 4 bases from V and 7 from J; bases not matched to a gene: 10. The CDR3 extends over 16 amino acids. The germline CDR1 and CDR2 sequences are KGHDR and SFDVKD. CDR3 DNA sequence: TGTGCCACCAGTGACCCCGGACAGGGTGCGAACGGGGAGCTGTTTTTT. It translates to CATSDPGQGANGELFF.

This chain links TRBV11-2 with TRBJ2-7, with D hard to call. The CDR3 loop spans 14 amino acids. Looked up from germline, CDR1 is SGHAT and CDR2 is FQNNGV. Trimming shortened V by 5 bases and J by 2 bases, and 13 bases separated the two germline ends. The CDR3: CASSPTRSAYEQYF. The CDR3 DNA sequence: TGTGCCAGCAGCCCGACCAGGTCGGCCTACGAGCAGTACTTC.

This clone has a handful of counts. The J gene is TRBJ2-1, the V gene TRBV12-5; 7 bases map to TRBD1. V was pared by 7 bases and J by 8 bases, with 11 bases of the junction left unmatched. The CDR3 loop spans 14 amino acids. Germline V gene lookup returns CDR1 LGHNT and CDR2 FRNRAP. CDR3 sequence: CASAPQGTVDEQFF. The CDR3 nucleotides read TGTGCTAGTGCCCCACAGGGGACGGTCGATGAGCAGTTCTTC.

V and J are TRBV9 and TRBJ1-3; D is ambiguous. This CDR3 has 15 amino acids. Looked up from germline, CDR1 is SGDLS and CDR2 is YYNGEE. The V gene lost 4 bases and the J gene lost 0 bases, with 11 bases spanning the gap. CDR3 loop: CASSPKALSGNTIYF. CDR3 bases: TGTGCCAGCAGCCCAAAAGCCCTCTCTGGAAACACCATATATTTT.

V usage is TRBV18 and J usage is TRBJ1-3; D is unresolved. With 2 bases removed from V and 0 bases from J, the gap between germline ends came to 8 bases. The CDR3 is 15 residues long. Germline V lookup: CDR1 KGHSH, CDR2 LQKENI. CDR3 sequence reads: CASSPVAGSGNTIYF. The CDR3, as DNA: TGTGCCAGCTCACCAGTCGCGGGCTCTGGAAACACCATATATTTT.

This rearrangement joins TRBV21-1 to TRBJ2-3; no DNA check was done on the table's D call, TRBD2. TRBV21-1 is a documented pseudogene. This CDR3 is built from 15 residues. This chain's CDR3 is CASSGGSGGTDTQYF. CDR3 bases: TGTGCCAGCAGCGGAGGCTCTGGGGGCACAGATACGCAGTATTTT.

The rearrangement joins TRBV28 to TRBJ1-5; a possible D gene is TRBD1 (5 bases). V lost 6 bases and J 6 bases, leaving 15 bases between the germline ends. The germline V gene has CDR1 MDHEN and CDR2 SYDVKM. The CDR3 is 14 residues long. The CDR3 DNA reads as TGTGCCAGCAGACCAACAGGAAAGGTTCAGCCCCAGCATTTT. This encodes CASRPTGKVQPQHF.

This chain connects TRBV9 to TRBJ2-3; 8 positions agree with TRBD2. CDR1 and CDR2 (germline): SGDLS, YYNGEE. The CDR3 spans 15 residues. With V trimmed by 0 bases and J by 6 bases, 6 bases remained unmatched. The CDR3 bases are TGTGCCAGCAGCGTAGCCGAAGGCGGGAGGGATACGCAGTATTTT. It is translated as CASSVAEGGRDTQYF. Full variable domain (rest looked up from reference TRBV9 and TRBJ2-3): DSGVTQTPKHLITATGQRVTLRCSPRSGDLSVYWYQQSLDQGLQFLIQYYNGEERAKGNILERFSAQQFPDLHSELNLSSLELGDSALYFCASSVAEGGRDTQYFGPGTRLTVL.

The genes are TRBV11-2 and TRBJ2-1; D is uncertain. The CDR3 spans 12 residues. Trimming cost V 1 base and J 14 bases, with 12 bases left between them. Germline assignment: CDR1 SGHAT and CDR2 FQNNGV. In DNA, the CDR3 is TGTGCCAGCAGCTTAGGGTCGACTCCTGAGTTCTTC. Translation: CASSLGSTPEFF.

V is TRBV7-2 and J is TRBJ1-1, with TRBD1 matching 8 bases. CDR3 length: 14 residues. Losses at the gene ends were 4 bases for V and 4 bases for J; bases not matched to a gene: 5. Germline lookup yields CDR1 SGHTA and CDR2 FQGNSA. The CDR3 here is CASSSDRVITEAFF. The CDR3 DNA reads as TGTGCCAGCAGCTCGGACAGGGTAATCACTGAAGCTTTCTTT.

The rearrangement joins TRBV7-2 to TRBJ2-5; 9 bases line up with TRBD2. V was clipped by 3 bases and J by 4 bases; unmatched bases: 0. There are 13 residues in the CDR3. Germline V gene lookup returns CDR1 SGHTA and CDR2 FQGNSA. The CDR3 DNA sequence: TGTGCCAGCAGCTTGACTAGCGGAGAGACCCAGTACTTC. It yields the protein CASSLTSGETQYF.

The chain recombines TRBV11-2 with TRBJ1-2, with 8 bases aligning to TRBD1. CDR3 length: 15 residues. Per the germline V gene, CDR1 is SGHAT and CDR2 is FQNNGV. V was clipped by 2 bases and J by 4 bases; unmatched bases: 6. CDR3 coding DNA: TGTGCCAGCAGCTTACAAGCAGGGGGCGGCTATGGCTACACCTTC. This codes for CASSLQAGGGYGYTF.

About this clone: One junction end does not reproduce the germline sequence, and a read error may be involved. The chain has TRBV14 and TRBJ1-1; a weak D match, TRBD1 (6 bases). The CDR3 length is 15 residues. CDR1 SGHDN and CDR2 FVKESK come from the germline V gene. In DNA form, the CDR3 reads TGTGCCAGCAGCAAAGAATGGGGGCCGGGTACTGAAGCTTTCTTT. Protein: CASSKEWGPGTEAFF.

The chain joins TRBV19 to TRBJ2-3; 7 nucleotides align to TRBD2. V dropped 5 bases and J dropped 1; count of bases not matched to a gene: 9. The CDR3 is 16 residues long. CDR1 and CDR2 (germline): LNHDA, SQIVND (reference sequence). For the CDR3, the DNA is TGTGCCAGTAGTTCGGGCGGGAGCAAGGGCACAGATACGCAGTATTTT. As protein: CASSSGGSKGTDTQYF.

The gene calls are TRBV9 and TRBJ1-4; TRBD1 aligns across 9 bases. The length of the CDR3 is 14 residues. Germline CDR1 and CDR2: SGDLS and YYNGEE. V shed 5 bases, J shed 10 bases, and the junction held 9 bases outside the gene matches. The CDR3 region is CASRRTGVMRKLFF. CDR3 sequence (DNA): TGTGCCAGCAGGAGGACAGGGGTTATGAGAAAACTGTTTTTT.

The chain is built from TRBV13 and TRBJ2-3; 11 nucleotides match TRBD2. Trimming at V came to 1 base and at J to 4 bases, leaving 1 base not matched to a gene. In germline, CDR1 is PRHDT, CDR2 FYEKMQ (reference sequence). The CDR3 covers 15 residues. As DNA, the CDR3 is TGTGCCAGCAGCTTAGAGACTAGCGGGGCAGATACGCAGTATTTT. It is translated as CASSLETSGADTQYF.

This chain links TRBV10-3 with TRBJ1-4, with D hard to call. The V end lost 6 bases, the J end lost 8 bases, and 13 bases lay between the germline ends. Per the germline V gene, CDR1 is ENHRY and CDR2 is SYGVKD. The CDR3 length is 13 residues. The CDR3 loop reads CAIRGVSEEKLFF. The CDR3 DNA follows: TGTGCCATCAGAGGAGTTTCGGAGGAAAAACTGTTTTTT.

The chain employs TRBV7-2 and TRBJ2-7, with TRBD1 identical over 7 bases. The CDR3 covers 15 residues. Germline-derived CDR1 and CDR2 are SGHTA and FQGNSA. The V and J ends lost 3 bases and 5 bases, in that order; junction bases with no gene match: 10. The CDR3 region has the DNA TGTGCCAGCAGCTTTCGACAGGGCATGGAGAACGAGCAGTACTTC. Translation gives CASSFRQGMENEQYF.

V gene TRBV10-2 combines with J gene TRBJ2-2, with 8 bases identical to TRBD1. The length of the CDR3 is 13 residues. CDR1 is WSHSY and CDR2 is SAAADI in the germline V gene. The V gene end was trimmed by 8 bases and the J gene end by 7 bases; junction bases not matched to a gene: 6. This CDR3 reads CASRGTGGGELFF. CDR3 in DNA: TGCGCCAGCCGGGGGACAGGCGGCGGGGAGCTGTTTTTT.

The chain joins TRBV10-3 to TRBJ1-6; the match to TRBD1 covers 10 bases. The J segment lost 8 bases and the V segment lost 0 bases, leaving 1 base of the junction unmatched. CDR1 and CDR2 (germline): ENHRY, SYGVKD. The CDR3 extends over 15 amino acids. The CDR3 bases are TGTGCCATCAGTGAGTCTGGACAGGGGGATTCACCCCTCCACTTT. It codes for CAISESGQGDSPLHF.

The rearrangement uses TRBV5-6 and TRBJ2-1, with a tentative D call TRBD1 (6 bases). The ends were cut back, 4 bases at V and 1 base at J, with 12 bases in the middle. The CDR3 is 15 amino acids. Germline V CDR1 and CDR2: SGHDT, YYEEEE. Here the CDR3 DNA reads TGTGCCAGCAGCGGGGACATATCTTCCTACAATGAGCAGTTCTTC. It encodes CASSGDISSYNEQFF.

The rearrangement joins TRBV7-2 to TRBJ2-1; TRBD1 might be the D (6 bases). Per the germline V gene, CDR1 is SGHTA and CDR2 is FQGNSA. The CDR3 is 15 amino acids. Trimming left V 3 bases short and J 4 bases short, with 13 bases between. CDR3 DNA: TGTGCCAGCAGCTTGACAGGCACTACTTACAATGAGCAGTTCTTC. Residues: CASSLTGTTYNEQFF.

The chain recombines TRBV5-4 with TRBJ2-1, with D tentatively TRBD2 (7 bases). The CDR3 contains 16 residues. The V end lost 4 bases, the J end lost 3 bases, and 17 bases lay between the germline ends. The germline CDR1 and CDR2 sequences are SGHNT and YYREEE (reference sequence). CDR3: CASSGTGGAIYNEQFF. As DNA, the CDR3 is TGTGCCAGCAGCGGGACGGGGGGCGCTATCTACAATGAGCAGTTCTTC.

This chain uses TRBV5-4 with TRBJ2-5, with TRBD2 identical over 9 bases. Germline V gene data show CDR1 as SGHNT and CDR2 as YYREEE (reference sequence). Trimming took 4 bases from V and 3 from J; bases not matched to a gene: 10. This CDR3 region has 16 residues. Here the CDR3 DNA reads TGTGCCAGCAGCCAGGGTGGGGCTAGCGGGAAAGAGACCCAGTACTTC. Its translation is CASSQGGASGKETQYF.